This TCR beta chain was sequenced in a study of cytomegalovirus exposure and HLA in healthy donors. Whole-study findings and limits: Exclusion applied to some V segments, including TRBV6-2 and TRBV6-3, as they were indistinguishable. What was likely a sequencing artifact was a cluster of highly shared sequence variants. The Asian-associated ancestry cluster reportedly had fewer N-insertions than the approximately 670-donor mean in a later analysis.

The PCR made use of 60 Vbeta and 13 Jbeta primers. The assay was immunoSEQ multiplex PCR, and TCRdb's table has in-frame clones only and misses some. The table lists about 150,000 clones, around 80% of them singletons. A note on this clone: No antigen is known for it.

CDR1 is LNHDA and CDR2 is SQIVND in the germline V gene (reference sequence). The CDR3 is made up of 13 amino acids. The J segment lost 9 bases and the V segment lost 4 bases, leaving 8 bases of the junction unmatched. Sequenced material: PBMCs. The gene calls are TRBV19 and TRBJ1-1, with 7 bases that match TRBD1. This TCR was sampled from a woman under 30 in good health and CMV-seronegative. This CDR3 reads CASSTDWDSKAFF. Here the CDR3 DNA reads TGTGCCAGTAGTACGGATTGGGACAGTAAAGCTTTCTTT.